A selection of T cell receptor beta chains follows, all from one sample in a study of blood T cell repertoires in COVID-19. This table comes from immunoSEQ multiplex PCR, and its TCRdb copy is limited to in-frame clones, with some not included. The data contain approximately 75,000 clones, around 90% of them singletons. The sequenced sample consisted of peripheral blood. These TCRs come from a man in his forties or fifties with acute or convalescent COVID-19. Each CDR3 is given with its conserved first and last residue. D genes are given only for firm matches. Clone size is given for some rows only: seen once, a few or many times, or a class if the clone is expanded.

>TRBV5-8|TRBJ2-1|TRBD1|.
CASSLRQGPYNEQFF
TGTGCCAGCAGCCTGAGACAGGGTCCCTACAATGAGCAGTTCTTC
>TRBV7-3|TRBJ2-7|.|.
CASSLDGSYEQYF
TGTGCCAGCAGCTTAGATGGCAGCTACGAGCAGTACTTC
>TRBV7-3|TRBJ1-1|TRBD1|few
CASSPRGTGTEAFF
TGTGCCAGCAGCCCCCGAGGGACAGGCACTGAAGCTTTCTTT
>TRBV12-5|TRBJ1-4|TRBD1|.
CASGAPGQGSNEKLFF
TGTGCTAGTGGAGCACCGGGACAGGGGAGTAATGAAAAACTGTTTTTT
>TRBV6-6|TRBJ1-1|TRBD1|.
CASRRDRGGTEAFF
TGTGCCAGCAGGCGGGACAGGGGAGGCACTGAAGCTTTCTTT
>TRBV11-2|TRBJ2-3|TRBD1|.
CASSPRQGVATDTQYF
TGTGCCAGCAGCCCCCGACAGGGGGTTGCGACAGATACGCAGTATTTT
>TRBV2|TRBJ1-3|TRBD1|.
CASSDRQGLPGNTIYF
TGTGCCAGCAGCGACAGACAGGGACTCCCTGGAAACACCATATATTTT
>TRBV5-1|TRBJ2-5|.|.
CASSLTSPKETQYF
TGCGCCAGCAGCTTGACTAGCCCTAAAGAGACCCAGTACTTC
>TRBV14|TRBJ2-7|TRBD1|.
CASSLAGTGYEQYF
TGTGCCAGCAGCCTCGCCGGGACAGGCTACGAGCAGTACTTC
>TRBV18|TRBJ2-7|.|.
CASSPMGGYEQYF
TGTGCCAGCTCACCAATGGGGGGCTACGAGCAGTACTTC
>TRBV25-1|TRBJ2-1|.|.
CASSEYVQAYNEQFF
TGTGCCAGCAGTGAATACGTACAGGCCTACAATGAGCAGTTCTTC
>TRBV2|TRBJ2-5|TRBD1|.
CASSEGQGAWETQYF
TGTGCCAGCAGTGAGGGACAGGGGGCTTGGGAGACCCAGTACTTC
>TRBV6-5|TRBJ1-1|.|.
CASGRGVLNTEAFF
TGTGCCAGCGGTCGGGGGGTCCTGAACACTGAAGCTTTCTTT
>TRBV5-1|TRBJ1-1|.|.
CASSRGARAGTEAFF
TGCGCCAGCAGTCGAGGCGCGAGGGCGGGCACTGAAGCTTTCTTT
>TRBV29-1|TRBJ1-2|.|once
CSVPLRGGDPYGYTF
TGCAGCGTTCCCCTCCGAGGAGGGGATCCCTATGGCTACACCTTC
>TRBV4-1|TRBJ1-5|.|.
CASSGGGESYSNQPQHF
TGCGCCAGCAGCGGCGGGGGGGAGAGCTATAGCAATCAGCCCCAGCATTTT
>TRBV12-3/TRBV12-4|TRBJ1-2|TRBD1|.
CASSFDRVYGYTF
TGTGCCAGCAGTTTCGACAGGGTCTATGGCTACACCTTC